This T cell receptor (beta chain) was obtained from a study of blood T cell repertoires in COVID-19. Clones were read by immunoSEQ multiplex PCR, and TCRdb kept only the in-frame ones, dropping some. This sample yields around 170,000 clones, of which 80% to 90% are seen a single time; about 9.4% belongs to the top ten. The length of the CDR3 is 14 residues. The germline V gene encodes CDR1 SGHTA and CDR2 FQGTGA. Trimming took 5 bases from V and 5 from J, leaving 14 bases between them. Sequencing was carried out using PBMCs or T cells enriched from blood (not recorded which). The rearrangement links TRBV7-3 to TRBJ2-3; the D gene is possibly TRBD2 (6 bases). The clonotype comes from a woman aged 18-29 years who had recovered from COVID-19. In nucleotides, the CDR3 is TGTGCCAGCAGCCGTGGGACTTTGAGAGATACGCAGTATTTT. Translated: CASSRGTLRDTQYF. Variable domain in full (rest from reference TRBV7-3 and TRBJ2-3): GAGVSQTPSNKVTEKGKYVELRCDPISGHTALYWYRQSLGQGPEFLIYFQGTGAADDSGLPNDRFFAVRPEGSVSTLKIQRTERGDSAVYLCASSRGTLRDTQYFGPGTRLTVL.